The clone carrying this T cell receptor (beta chain) was seen only once. Antigen specificity is unknown. This sample is drawn from a study of a mutant IDH1 vaccine in newly diagnosed glioma. Looking at the study overall: Patients received vaccination from 4-6 weeks after radiotherapy alone, or with temozolomide cycles. Therapy received beforehand was radiotherapy, temozolomide, or both, with most patients given both.

Noted time point: week 23, last vaccination. Every vaccination contained 300 ug of the mutant IDH1 20-mer peptide and was paired with topical imiquimod. Donors had new WHO grade 3 or 4 IDH1-mutant, ATRX-lost astrocytomas. Profiled with immunoSEQ multiplex PCR; TCRdb holds only in-frame clones, not every one. The sample consists of approximately 82,000 clones, around 85% of them appearing once. Notes on the study in general: Vaccine-induced responses were seen in under 95% of patients, spanning several MHC alleles.

The source was PBMCs, collected from a glioma patient whose treatment included an IDH1 peptide vaccine. The sequence was obtained from a woman aged 45-65 years with glioma.

This CDR3 is CASSLKLTSNTEAFF. CDR3 nucleotides: TGTGCCAGCAGCTTAAAACTGACGAGCAACACTGAAGCTTTCTTT. The chain carries TRBV5-4 and TRBJ1-1; D call uncertain. This CDR3 is built from 15 residues. Germline V gene data show CDR1 as SGHNT and CDR2 as YYREEE (reference sequence). Trimming removed 2 bases at V and 2 bases at J, with 13 bases between.